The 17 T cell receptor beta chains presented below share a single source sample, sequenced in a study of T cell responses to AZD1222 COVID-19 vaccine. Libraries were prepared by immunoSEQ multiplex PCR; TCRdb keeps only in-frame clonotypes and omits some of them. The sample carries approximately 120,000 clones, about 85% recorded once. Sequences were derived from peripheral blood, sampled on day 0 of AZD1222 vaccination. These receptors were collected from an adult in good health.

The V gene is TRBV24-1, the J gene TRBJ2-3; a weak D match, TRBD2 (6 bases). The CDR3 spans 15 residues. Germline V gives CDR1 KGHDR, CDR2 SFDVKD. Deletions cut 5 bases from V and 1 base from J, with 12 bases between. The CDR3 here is CATSGFSGRTDTQYF. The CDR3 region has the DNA TGTGCCACCAGTGGCTTTAGCGGCCGCACAGATACGCAGTATTTT.

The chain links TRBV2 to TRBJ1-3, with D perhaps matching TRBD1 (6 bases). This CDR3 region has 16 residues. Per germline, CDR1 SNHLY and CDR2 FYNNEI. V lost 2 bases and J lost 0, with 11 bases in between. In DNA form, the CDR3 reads TGTGCCAGCAGTGAACAGGGACATAGCTCTGGAAACACCATATATTTT. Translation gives CASSEQGHSSGNTIYF.

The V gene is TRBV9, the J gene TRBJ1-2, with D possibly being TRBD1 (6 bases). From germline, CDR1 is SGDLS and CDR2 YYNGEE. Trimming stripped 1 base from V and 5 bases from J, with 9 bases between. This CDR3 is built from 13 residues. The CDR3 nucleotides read TGTGCCAGCAGCGTAATTCAGGGGTATGGCTACACCTTC. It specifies CASSVIQGYGYTF.

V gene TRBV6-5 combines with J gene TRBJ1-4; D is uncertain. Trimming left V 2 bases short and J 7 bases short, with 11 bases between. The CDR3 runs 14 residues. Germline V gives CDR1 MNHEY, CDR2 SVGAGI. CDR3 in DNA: TGTGCCAGCAGTTACCGGCCCGGATTTGAAAAACTGTTTTTT. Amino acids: CASSYRPGFEKLFF.

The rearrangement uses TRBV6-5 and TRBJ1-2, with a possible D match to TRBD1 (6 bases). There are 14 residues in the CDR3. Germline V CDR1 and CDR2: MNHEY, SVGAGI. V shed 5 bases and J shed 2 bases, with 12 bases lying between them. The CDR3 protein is CASSPQGTNYGYTF. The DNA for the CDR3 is TGTGCCAGCAGTCCTCAGGGGACCAACTATGGCTACACCTTC.

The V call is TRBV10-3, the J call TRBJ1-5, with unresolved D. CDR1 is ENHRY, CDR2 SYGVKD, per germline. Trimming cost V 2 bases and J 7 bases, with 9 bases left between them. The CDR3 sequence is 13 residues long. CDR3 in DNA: TGTGCCATCAGTGAGACAGAAACCCAGCCCCAGCATTTT. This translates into CAISETETQPQHF.

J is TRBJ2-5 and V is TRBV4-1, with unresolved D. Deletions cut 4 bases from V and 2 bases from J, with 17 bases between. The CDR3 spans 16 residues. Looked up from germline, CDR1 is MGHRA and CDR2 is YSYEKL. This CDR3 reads CASSPGVGVRQETQYF. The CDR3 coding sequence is TGCGCCAGCAGCCCAGGCGTTGGTGTTCGGCAAGAGACCCAGTACTTC.

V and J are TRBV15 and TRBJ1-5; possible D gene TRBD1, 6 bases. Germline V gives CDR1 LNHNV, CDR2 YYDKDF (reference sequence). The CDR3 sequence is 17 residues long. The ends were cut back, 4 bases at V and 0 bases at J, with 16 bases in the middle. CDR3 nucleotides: TGTGCCACCAGCAACTTTCCAGGGGACGTTAGCAATCAGCCCCAGCATTTT. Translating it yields CATSNFPGDVSNQPQHF.

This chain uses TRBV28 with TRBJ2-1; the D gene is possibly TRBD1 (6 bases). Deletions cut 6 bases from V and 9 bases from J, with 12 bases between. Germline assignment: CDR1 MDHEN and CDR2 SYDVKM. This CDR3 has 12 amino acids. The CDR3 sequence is CASRGQGGEQFF. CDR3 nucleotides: TGTGCCAGCAGGGGGCAAGGGGGTGAGCAGTTCTTC.

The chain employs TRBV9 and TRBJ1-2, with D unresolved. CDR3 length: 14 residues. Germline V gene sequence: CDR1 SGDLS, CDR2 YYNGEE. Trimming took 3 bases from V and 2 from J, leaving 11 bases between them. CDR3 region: CASSALDKNYGYTF. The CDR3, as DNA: TGTGCCAGCAGCGCCCTAGACAAGAACTATGGCTACACCTTC.

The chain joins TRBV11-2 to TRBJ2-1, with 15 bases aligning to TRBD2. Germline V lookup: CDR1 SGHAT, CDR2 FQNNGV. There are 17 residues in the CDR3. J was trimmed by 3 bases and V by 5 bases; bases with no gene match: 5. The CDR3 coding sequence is TGTGCCAGCAGCCTCTCGGGACTAGCGGGAGGCTACAATGAGCAGTTCTTC. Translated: CASSLSGLAGGYNEQFF.

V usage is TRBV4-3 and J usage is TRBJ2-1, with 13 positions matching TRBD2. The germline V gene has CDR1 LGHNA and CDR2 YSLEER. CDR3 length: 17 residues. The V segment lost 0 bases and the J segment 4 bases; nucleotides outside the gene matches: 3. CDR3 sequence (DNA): TGCGCCAGCAGCCAAGATAGGACTAGCGGGGGATACAATGAGCAGTTCTTC. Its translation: CASSQDRTSGGYNEQFF.

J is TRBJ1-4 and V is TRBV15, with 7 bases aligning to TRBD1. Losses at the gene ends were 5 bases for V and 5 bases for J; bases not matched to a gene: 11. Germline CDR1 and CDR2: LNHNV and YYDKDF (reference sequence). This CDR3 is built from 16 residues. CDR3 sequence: CATSALGEGANEKLFF. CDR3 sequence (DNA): TGTGCCACCAGCGCACTGGGGGAGGGGGCGAATGAAAAACTGTTTTTT.

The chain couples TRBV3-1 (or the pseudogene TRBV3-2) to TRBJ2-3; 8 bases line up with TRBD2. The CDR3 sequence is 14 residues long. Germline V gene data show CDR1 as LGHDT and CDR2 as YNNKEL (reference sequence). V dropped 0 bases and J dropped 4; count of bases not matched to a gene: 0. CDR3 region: CASSQELAADTQYF. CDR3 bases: TGTGCCAGCAGCCAAGAACTAGCGGCAGATACGCAGTATTTT.

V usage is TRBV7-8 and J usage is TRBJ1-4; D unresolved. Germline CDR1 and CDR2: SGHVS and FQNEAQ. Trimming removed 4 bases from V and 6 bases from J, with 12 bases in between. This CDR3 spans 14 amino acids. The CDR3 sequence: CASSWQRPDEKLFF. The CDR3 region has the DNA TGTGCCAGCAGCTGGCAGCGGCCAGATGAAAAACTGTTTTTT.

This CDR3 reads CASSPRGGSNGIQYF. The CDR3 nucleotides are TGTGCCAGCAGTCCCCGCGGCGGCAGTAACGGCATTCAGTACTTC. This sequence joins TRBV27 and TRBJ2-4; D remains ambiguous. CDR3 size: 15 residues. Trimming pared 5 bases from V and 9 bases from J, leaving 20 bases between. The germline V gene encodes CDR1 MNHEY and CDR2 SMNVEV (reference sequence).

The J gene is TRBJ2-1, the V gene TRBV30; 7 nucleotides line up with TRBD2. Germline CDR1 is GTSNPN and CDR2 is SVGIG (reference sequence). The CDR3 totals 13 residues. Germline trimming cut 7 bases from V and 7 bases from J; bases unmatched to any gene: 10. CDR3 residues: CAFTTSAGNEQFF. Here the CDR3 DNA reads TGTGCCTTTACCACTAGCGCTGGGAATGAGCAGTTCTTC.